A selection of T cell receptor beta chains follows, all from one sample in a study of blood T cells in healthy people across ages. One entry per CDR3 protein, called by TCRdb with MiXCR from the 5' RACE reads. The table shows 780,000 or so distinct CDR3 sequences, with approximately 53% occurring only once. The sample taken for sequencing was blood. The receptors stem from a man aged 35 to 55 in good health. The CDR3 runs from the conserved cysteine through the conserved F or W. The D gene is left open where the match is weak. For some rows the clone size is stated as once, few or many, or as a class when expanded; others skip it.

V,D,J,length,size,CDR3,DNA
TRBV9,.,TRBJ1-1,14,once,CASTRQAGDGEAFF,TGTGCCAGCACCAGACAGGCCGGGGACGGGGAAGCTTTCTTT
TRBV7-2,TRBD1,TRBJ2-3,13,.,CASSGTSQGAQYF,TGTGCCAGCAGCGGAACGTCACAGGGGGCGCAGTATTTT
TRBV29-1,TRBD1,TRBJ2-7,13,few,CSVGPTGSDEQYF,TGCAGCGTTGGGCCGACAGGGTCGGACGAGCAGTACTTC
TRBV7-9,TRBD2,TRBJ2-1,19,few,CASSRQRTSGSWGYNEQFF,TGTGCCAGCAGCCGACAACGGACTAGCGGGAGCTGGGGCTACAATGAGCAGTTCTTC
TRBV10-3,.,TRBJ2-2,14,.,CAISGPSNTGELFF,TGTGCCATCAGTGGCCCCTCGAACACCGGGGAGCTGTTTTTT
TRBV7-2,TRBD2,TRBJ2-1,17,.,CASSFLPGLAGGNEQFF,TGTGCCAGCAGCTTTTTACCCGGACTAGCGGGAGGGAATGAGCAGTTCTTC
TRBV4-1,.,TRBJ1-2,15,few,CASSQDASYQKGYTF,TGCGCCAGCAGCCAAGATGCGAGCTACCAAAAGGGCTACACCTTC
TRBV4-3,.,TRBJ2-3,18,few,CASSQDAGATDRTDTQYF,TGCGCCAGCAGCCAAGATGCGGGAGCCACGGACAGAACAGATACGCAGTATTTT
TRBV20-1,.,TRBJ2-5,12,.,CSAREGPSEAYF,TGCAGTGCTAGAGAGGGTCCTAGCGAGGCGTACTTC
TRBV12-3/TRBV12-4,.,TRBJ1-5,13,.,CASSFRGHQPQHF,TGTGCCAGCAGTTTCAGGGGCCATCAGCCCCAGCATTTT
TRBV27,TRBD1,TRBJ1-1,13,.,CAVGQGAGTEAFF,TGTGCCGTAGGGCAGGGGGCCGGCACTGAAGCTTTCTTT
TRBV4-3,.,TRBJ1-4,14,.,CASSQDRTDEKLFF,TGCGCCAGCAGCCAAGATCGGACAGATGAAAAACTGTTTTTT
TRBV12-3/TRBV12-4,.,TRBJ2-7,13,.,CASSRTGYNEQYF,TGTGCCAGCAGTCGTACCGGTTACAATGAGCAGTACTTC
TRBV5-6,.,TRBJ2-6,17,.,CASSLAAGRAGANVLTF,TGTGCCAGCAGCTTGGCGGCGGGTCGCGCTGGGGCCAACGTCCTGACTTTC
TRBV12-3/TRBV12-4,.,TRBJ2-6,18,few,CASSLRGQQYSGANVLTF,TGTGCCAGCAGTTTAAGGGGACAACAATACTCTGGGGCCAACGTCCTGACTTTC
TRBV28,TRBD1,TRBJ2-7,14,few,CATSQGTESYEQYF,TGTGCCACCAGTCAGGGGACAGAATCCTACGAGCAGTACTTC
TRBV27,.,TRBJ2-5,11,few,CASTQGETQYF,TGTGCCAGCACCCAGGGGGAGACCCAGTACTTC
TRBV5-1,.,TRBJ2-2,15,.,CASSLAWTGSGELFF,TGCGCCAGCAGCTTGGCCTGGACGGGTTCCGGGGAGCTGTTTTTT
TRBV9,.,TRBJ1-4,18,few,CASSVDPGDRTTNEKLFF,TGTGCCAGCAGCGTCGATCCAGGCGACCGCACAACTAATGAAAAACTGTTTTTT
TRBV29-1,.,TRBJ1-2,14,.,CSVGLGGQVGGYTF,TGCAGCGTTGGCTTGGGGGGGCAGGTTGGAGGCTACACCTTC
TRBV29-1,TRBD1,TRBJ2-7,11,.,CSVLTGVEQYF,TGCAGCGTCTTGACAGGGGTTGAGCAGTACTTC
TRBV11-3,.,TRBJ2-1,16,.,CASSLDLSPPYNEQFF,TGTGCCAGCAGCTTAGACCTCAGCCCCCCCTACAATGAGCAGTTCTTC
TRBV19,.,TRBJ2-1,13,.,CASSWGAYNEQFF,TGTGCCAGTAGTTGGGGGGCTTACAATGAGCAGTTCTTC
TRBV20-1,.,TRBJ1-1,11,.,CSARDTGAAFF,TGCAGTGCTAGAGACACGGGGGCGGCTTTCTTT
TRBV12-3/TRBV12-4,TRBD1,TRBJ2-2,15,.,CASSPRQGRAGELFF,TGTGCCAGCAGTCCTAGACAGGGTCGGGCCGGGGAGCTGTTTTTT
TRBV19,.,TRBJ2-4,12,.,CATGQAKNIQYF,TGTGCCACCGGACAGGCCAAAAACATTCAGTACTTC
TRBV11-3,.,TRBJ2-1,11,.,CASSSVLMQFF,TGTGCCAGCAGCTCCGTATTAATGCAGTTCTTC
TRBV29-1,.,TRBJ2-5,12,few,CSTMIGQETQYF,TGCAGTACCATGATTGGGCAAGAGACCCAGTACTTC
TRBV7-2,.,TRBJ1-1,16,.,CACSSRGGLMNTEAFF,TGTGCCTGCAGCTCCCGGGGCGGCTTGATGAACACTGAAGCTTTCTTT
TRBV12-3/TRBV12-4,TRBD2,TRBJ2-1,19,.,CASSPGLAGVTTYGDEQFF,TGTGCCAGCAGTCCAGGACTAGCGGGAGTAACGACTTATGGCGATGAGCAGTTCTTC
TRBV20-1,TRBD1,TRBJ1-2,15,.,CSARVTGGGNYGYTF,TGCAGTGCTAGAGTGACAGGGGGCGGGAACTATGGCTACACCTTC